The rows below give T cell receptor beta chains drawn from one sample of a study of cytomegalovirus exposure and HLA in healthy donors. Here immunoSEQ multiplex PCR was the method, and the copy in TCRdb shows in-frame clones only, minus some. The sample shows around 32,000 clones, roughly 44% of them seen only once. Sequencing used PBMCs. These receptors came from a woman between 50 and 59 years old in good health and CMV-seronegative. The CDR3 runs from the conserved cysteine through the conserved F or W. D genes are given only for firm matches. The size entry is marked missing in some rows and otherwise reads once, few, many or a size class.

J gene,V gene,clone size,D gene,CDR3 DNA,CDR3 protein
TRBJ2-3,TRBV19,few,TRBD1,TGTGCCAGTAGTTTCAGAACCGGGACAGGGACAGATACGCAGTATTTT,CASSFRTGTGTDTQYF
TRBJ1-2,TRBV6-4,-,-,TGTGCCAGCAGTGACGGGTCCGGGGGCTATGGCTACACCTTC,CASSDGSGGYGYTF
TRBJ2-2,TRBV7-9,few,-,TGTGCCAGCAGCTTAGGTGCGTCCACTCCGAACACCGGGGAGCTGTTTTTT,CASSLGASTPNTGELFF
TRBJ2-7,TRBV5-1,-,TRBD2,TGCGCCAGCAGCTATGAAGGAAGCGGGAACGAGCAGTACTTC,CASSYEGSGNEQYF
TRBJ2-6,TRBV9,few,-,TGTGCCAGCAGCGCCTTGACATCGTCCGGGGCCAACGTCCTGACTTTC,CASSALTSSGANVLTF
TRBJ2-1,TRBV15,few,TRBD2,TGTGCCACCAGCCCCGGGGGGGGGTACAATGAGCAGTTCTTC,CATSPGGGYNEQFF
TRBJ1-3,TRBV5-4,-,-,TGTGCCAGCAGCCCCCAGGCCCTCTCTGGAAACACCATATATTTT,CASSPQALSGNTIYF
TRBJ2-5,TRBV28,-,TRBD2,TGTGCCAGCAGTACTAGCGACCAAGAGACCCAGTACTTC,CASSTSDQETQYF
TRBJ2-5,TRBV18,few,TRBD1,TGTGCCAGCTCACCATTGACAGGGAAGGGTCGTGAGACCCAGTACTTC,CASSPLTGKGRETQYF
TRBJ2-5,TRBV5-1,-,-,TGCGCCAGCAGCTCGGGACAAGAGACCCAGTACTTC,CASSSGQETQYF
TRBJ2-1,TRBV5-1,-,-,TGCGCCAGCAGCCCGACCCGGAGCTCCTACAATGAGCAGTTCTTC,CASSPTRSSYNEQFF
TRBJ1-2,TRBV2,-,-,TGTGCCAGCAGTGCAAGGACAGCTAACTATGGCTACACCTTC,CASSARTANYGYTF
TRBJ2-1,TRBV7-9,-,TRBD2,TGTTCCAGCAGCCATTCACTAGCGGGGGGTAGCTCCTACAATGAGCAGTTCTTC,CSSSHSLAGGSSYNEQFF
TRBJ2-7,TRBV5-4,few,TRBD2,TGTGCCAGCAGCTTGGAGACTAGCGGGAACCCCTACGAGCAGTACTTC,CASSLETSGNPYEQYF
TRBJ2-7,TRBV7-9,-,-,TGTTCCAGCAGCCACGGTGCCTACGAGCAGTACTTC,CSSSHGAYEQYF
TRBJ1-2,TRBV28,few,-,TGTGCCAGCAGTTGGGCCAAGGGGGTCCTTCTCAACTATGGCTACACCTTC,CASSWAKGVLLNYGYTF
TRBJ1-5,TRBV28,few,-,TGTGCCAGCAGTCTTATTGGCCGCAAAAATGGCAATCAGCCCCAGCATTTT,CASSLIGRKNGNQPQHF
TRBJ1-4,TRBV13,-,TRBD1,TGTGCCAGCAGCTCGACAGGGAGAGTGGAAAAACTGTTTTTT,CASSSTGRVEKLFF
TRBJ1-2,TRBV5-1,-,TRBD1,TGCGCCAGCAGCTTGGCCCCTGGACAGGGAGTTGGCTACACCTTC,CASSLAPGQGVGYTF
TRBJ2-5,TRBV19,-,TRBD2,TGTGCCAGTAGTCCAGCGGGAGAAACGGAGACCCAGTACTTC,CASSPAGETETQYF
TRBJ2-3,TRBV7-9,few,TRBD2,TGTGCCAGCAGCTTGCTAGCGGGAAGCACAGATACGCAGTATTTT,CASSLLAGSTDTQYF
TRBJ2-1,TRBV19,few,TRBD1,TGTGCCAGCTATCCGGGACAGGGGATGAGACGGTCCTACAATGAGCAGTTCTTC,CASYPGQGMRRSYNEQFF
TRBJ1-5,TRBV14,-,-,TGTGCCAGCAGCCAAGATATGGGGGGACCGAATAGCAATCAGCCCCAGCATTTT,CASSQDMGGPNSNQPQHF
TRBJ1-2,TRBV6-1,-,-,TGTGCCAGCATTGGCAGACTCGACTATGGCTACACCTTC,CASIGRLDYGYTF
TRBJ2-3,TRBV7-2,-,TRBD2,TGTGCCAGCACCCCTCGGCGGGGGGCCAAAGATACGCAGTATTTT,CASTPRRGAKDTQYF
TRBJ1-4,TRBV6-5,-,-,TGTGCCAGCAGGGAGGCTGGAGCAACTAATGAAAAACTGTTTTTT,CASREAGATNEKLFF
TRBJ2-5,TRBV7-9,once,-,TGTGCCAGCAGCTTAAGCAACCTCCAAGAGACCCAGTACTTC,CASSLSNLQETQYF
TRBJ2-5,TRBV7-6,few,TRBD2,TGTGCCAATACAGGGTGTGAACTAGCGGGAGAAGAGACCCAGTACTTC,CANTGCELAGEETQYF
TRBJ1-1,TRBV11-2,-,TRBD1,TGTGCCAGCAGCCCCACGACAGGGGTCACTGAAGCTTTCTTT,CASSPTTGVTEAFF
TRBJ1-3,TRBV28,-,-,TGTGCCAGCAGTTTGGGTACAGGGAGTGGTGGAAACACCATATATTTT,CASSLGTGSGGNTIYF
TRBJ2-7,TRBV5-4,few,TRBD2,TGTGCCAGCAGCCCCGGGACTAGCGGTCCCTACGAGCAGTACTTC,CASSPGTSGPYEQYF
TRBJ1-6,TRBV5-6,-,-,TGTGCCAGCAGCTTGAGGAGTTACACCTATAATTCACCCCTCCACTTT,CASSLRSYTYNSPLHF
TRBJ2-2,TRBV4-1,-,-,TGCGCCAGCAGCCCTCATCTCGGCGGCACCGGGGAGCTGTTTTTT,CASSPHLGGTGELFF